What follows are 30 T cell receptor beta chains derived from one specimen sequenced in a study of T cell clones after liver transplantation. Libraries were prepared by immunoSEQ multiplex PCR; TCRdb keeps only in-frame clonotypes and omits some of them. The sample records 16,000 or so clones, around 87% being singletons. Sample: CD8+ T cells from blood, taken around 42 months after liver transplant. Source of these receptors: a human patient who received a liver transplant. Some of the T cells might come from the graft donor.

J is TRBJ1-5 and V is TRBV27; D is unclear. CDR1 and CDR2 from the germline V gene are MNHEY and SMNVEV (reference sequence). Trimming cost V 6 bases and J 0 bases, with 6 bases left between them. This CDR3 comprises 13 residues. CDR3 nucleotide sequence: TGTGCCAGCAGGACATATAGCAATCAGCCCCAGCATTTT. It specifies CASRTYSNQPQHF.

The gene calls are TRBV6-1 and TRBJ1-3; D possibly corresponds to TRBD1 (6 bases). The CDR3 has 16 amino acids. The V end was cut by 4 bases, the J end by 0 bases, with 13 bases between. The germline V gene encodes CDR1 MNHNS and CDR2 SASEGT. For the CDR3, the DNA is TGTGCCAGCAGTGGCCCTAGGGGGTTCTCTGGAAACACCATATATTTT. Translation: CASSGPRGFSGNTIYF.

This chain links TRBV27 with TRBJ2-4; 7 bases line up with TRBD2. This CDR3 comprises 16 residues. Trimming at V came to 3 bases and at J to 0 bases, leaving 5 bases not matched to a gene. Looked up from germline, CDR1 is MNHEY and CDR2 is SMNVEV (reference sequence). This chain's CDR3 is CASSFVSGVAKNIQYF. In nucleotides, the CDR3 is TGTGCCAGCAGTTTTGTAAGCGGGGTAGCCAAAAACATTCAGTACTTC.

The chain links TRBV7-9 to TRBJ1-2; D uncertain. Germline V gene lookup returns CDR1 SEHNR and CDR2 FQNEAQ (reference sequence). V lost 8 bases, J lost 2 bases, and 24 bases lay in between. This CDR3 is 17 amino acids long. The CDR3 DNA follows: TGTGCCAGCGCTGGGCTGGGCATTGGGGATTCCAACTATGGCTACACCTTC. Residues: CASAGLGIGDSNYGYTF.

This chain links TRBV29-1 with TRBJ1-2, with TRBD1 identical over 9 bases. The germline CDR1 and CDR2 sequences are SQVTM and ANQGSEA. V shed 6 bases and J 5 bases; nucleotides not matched to a gene: 13. This CDR3 is 15 amino acids long. The CDR3 coding sequence is TGCAGCGTCGAGGAGTATGGGGACAGGGTTTATGGCTACACCTTC. Residues: CSVEEYGDRVYGYTF.

The count of this clone is one. This chain uses TRBV28 with TRBJ2-1; D may be TRBD2 (6 bases). Looked up from germline, CDR1 is MDHEN and CDR2 is SYDVKM. Trimming took 0 bases from V and 8 from J, leaving 11 bases between them. The CDR3 runs to 14 residues. DNA of the CDR3: TGTGCCAGCAGTTTATGGGCTAGCGACGATGAGCAGTTCTTC. It specifies CASSLWASDDEQFF.

The chain is built from TRBV19 and TRBJ2-7; D perhaps matches TRBD2 (6 bases). Trimming cost V 6 bases and J 3 bases, with 12 bases left between them. The germline V gene has CDR1 LNHDA and CDR2 SQIVND (reference sequence). This CDR3 is built from 13 residues. The CDR3 DNA reads TGTGCCAGTAGCGCGGGACCCAGCTACGAGCAGTACTTC. Protein: CASSAGPSYEQYF.

This clone has just a few counts. The junction departs from the called germline gene at one end, perhaps through a read error. The rearrangement joins TRBV19 to TRBJ2-2; either TRBD1 or TRBD2 may fit D (5 bases each). This CDR3 is 10 amino acids long. CDR1 LNHDA and CDR2 SQIVND come from the germline V gene (reference sequence). This CDR3 is CASSVPPGRF. The CDR3 DNA follows: TGTGCCAGTAGTGTCCCCCCGGGACGCTTT.

This clone qualifies as medium-sized. The V and J genes are TRBV7-2 and TRBJ1-5; D may be TRBD1 (6 bases). The CDR3 totals 12 residues. The germline gives CDR1 SGHTA, CDR2 FQGNSA. Trimming took off 7 bases at V and 7 bases at J, with 11 bases between the two ends. CDR3 nucleotide sequence: TGTGCCAGCAACAGGGTGGGCCAGCCCCAGCATTTT. Translating gives CASNRVGQPQHF.

The count of this clone is one. This chain joins TRBV4-1 and TRBJ1-5; D remains ambiguous. This CDR3 comprises 14 residues. The V and J ends lost 0 bases and 6 bases respectively, with 9 bases between them. CDR1 and CDR2 (germline): MGHRA, YSYEKL. CDR3 protein: CASSQDPGLQPQHF. The CDR3, as DNA: TGCGCCAGCAGCCAAGATCCCGGGCTTCAGCCCCAGCATTTT.

This clone was seen only a few times. The chain links TRBV27 to TRBJ2-2; no firm D call. V gave up 10 bases and J gave up 6 bases, with 12 bases separating them. The CDR3 spans 12 residues. CDR1 and CDR2 (germline): MNHEY, SMNVEV (reference sequence). The CDR3 DNA is TGTGCCACCTGGGGTTTTGCCGGGGAGCTGTTTTTT. Translation gives CATWGFAGELFF.

The chain recombines TRBV27 with TRBJ2-2; 12 nucleotides align to TRBD2. Germline V gene lookup returns CDR1 MNHEY and CDR2 SMNVEV (reference sequence). This CDR3 has 15 residues. Losses at the gene ends were 5 bases for V and 6 bases for J; bases not matched to a gene: 4. For the CDR3, the DNA is TGTGCCAGCAGTCTAGCGGGAGGGCTATCCGGGGAGCTGTTTTTT. Translation gives CASSLAGGLSGELFF.

This clone has a single count. The chain has TRBV9 and TRBJ2-2, with 13 bases aligning to TRBD2. J was trimmed by 2 bases and V by 4 bases; bases with no gene match: 8. CDR1 is SGDLS and CDR2 is YYNGEE in the germline V gene. The CDR3 runs 18 residues. CDR3: CASSPRPGLAGNTGELFF. In DNA, the CDR3 is TGTGCCAGCAGCCCACGCCCGGGACTAGCGGGAAACACCGGGGAGCTGTTTTTT.

The genes are TRBV9 and TRBJ2-7; TRBD1 might be the D (6 bases). Trimming pared 0 bases from V and 3 bases from J, leaving 10 bases between. CDR3 size: 14 residues. Looked up from germline, CDR1 is SGDLS and CDR2 is YYNGEE. The CDR3 protein is CASSVDTGRYEQYF. CDR3 DNA: TGTGCCAGCAGCGTAGACACAGGGCGCTACGAGCAGTACTTC.

The CDR3 is CASSFDENNEQFF. The CDR3 bases are TGTGCCAGCAGCTTCGACGAAAACAATGAGCAGTTCTTC. The gene calls are TRBV7-9 and TRBJ2-1; D remains unclear. Germline assignment: CDR1 SEHNR and CDR2 FQNEAQ (reference sequence). The ends were cut back, 3 bases at V and 5 bases at J, with 8 bases in the middle. CDR3 length equals 13 residues.

The chain couples TRBV7-9 to TRBJ2-3; TRBD2 agrees at 9 bases. There are 18 residues in the CDR3. J gave up 0 bases and V 1 base, and 8 bases lay outside the gene matches. Looked up from germline, CDR1 is SEHNR and CDR2 is FQNEAQ (reference sequence). CDR3 sequence: CASSLGLAETQSTDTQYF. Here the CDR3 DNA reads TGTGCCAGCAGCTTAGGACTAGCGGAGACTCAAAGCACAGATACGCAGTATTTT.

The V call is TRBV12-5, the J call TRBJ1-2, with TRBD1 as a possible D gene (6 bases). Germline lookup yields CDR1 LGHNT and CDR2 FRNRAP. The CDR3 contains 14 residues. V lost 1 base to trimming and J lost 7 bases, with 13 bases between them. CDR3 region: CASGLEDRLGGYTF. For the CDR3, the DNA is TGTGCTAGTGGTTTGGAAGACAGGCTAGGTGGCTACACCTTC.

This chain connects TRBV14 to TRBJ1-2; D may be TRBD1 (5 bases). The CDR3 is 15 residues long. The ends were cut back, 0 bases at V and 4 bases at J, with 12 bases in the middle. In germline, CDR1 is SGHDN, CDR2 FVKESK. The CDR3 region has the DNA TGTGCCAGCAGCCAAGATTATGGGGACTCCTATGGCTACACCTTC. It codes for CASSQDYGDSYGYTF.

The V call is TRBV19, the J call TRBJ2-1, with D perhaps matching TRBD1 or TRBD2 (5 bases each). The V gene lost 3 bases and the J gene lost 4 bases, with 13 bases spanning the gap. CDR1 and CDR2 from the germline V gene are LNHDA and SQIVND (reference sequence). This CDR3 spans 15 amino acids. The DNA of the CDR3 is TGTGCCAGTAGTATCGTTGGGGGATATTACAATGAGCAGTTCTTC. As protein: CASSIVGGYYNEQFF. Looking up the rest from reference TRBV19 and TRBJ2-1 gives the full variable domain: DGGITQSPKYLFRKEGQNVTLSCEQNLNHDAMYWYRQDPGQGLRLIYYSQIVNDFQKGDIAEGYSVSREKKESFPLTVTSAQKNPTAFYLCASSIVGGYYNEQFFGPGTRLTVL.

V gene TRBV7-9 combines with J gene TRBJ2-5, with 8 positions matching TRBD1. Germline CDR1 is SEHNR and CDR2 is FQNEAQ (reference sequence). The V gene end was trimmed by 5 bases and the J gene end by 2 bases; junction bases not matched to a gene: 7. The length of the CDR3 is 15 residues. Here the CDR3 reads CASSLRQGFQETQYF. As DNA, the CDR3 is TGTGCCAGCAGCCTGAGACAGGGGTTTCAAGAGACCCAGTACTTC. Full variable domain (remainder filled in from reference TRBV7-9 and TRBJ2-5): DTGVSQNPRHKITKRGQNVTFRCDPISEHNRLYWYRQTLGQGPEFLTYFQNEAQLEKSRLLSDRFSAERPKGSFSTLEIQRTEQGDSAMYLCASSLRQGFQETQYFGPGTRLLVL.

The count of this clone is one. V usage is TRBV21-1 and J usage is TRBJ2-2; no DNA check was done on the table's D call, TRBD1. TRBV21-1 is deemed a pseudogene. This CDR3 contains 16 residues. Written as DNA, the CDR3 is TGTGCCAGCAGCAGGTCCCGGGACAGCTATTACGGGGAGCTGTTTTTT. Encoded protein: CASSRSRDSYYGELFF.

The chain uses TRBV19 and TRBJ2-7; 10 bases align to TRBD1. CDR3 length: 13 amino acids. Losses at the gene ends were 5 bases for V and 3 bases for J; bases not matched to a gene: 1. In germline, CDR1 is LNHDA, CDR2 SQIVND (reference sequence). The CDR3 DNA sequence: TGTGCCAGTAGTTGGGACAGGGGCTACGAGCAGTACTTC. Translating gives CASSWDRGYEQYF.

V is TRBV27 and J is TRBJ2-2, with 7 bases lining up with TRBD1. Trimming at V came to 8 bases and at J to 11 bases, leaving 8 bases not matched to a gene. The CDR3 covers 12 residues. Germline V gene data show CDR1 as MNHEY and CDR2 as SMNVEV (reference sequence). The CDR3 DNA reads as TGTGCCAGCTTATCCGGGACAGCCGAGCTGTTTTTT. As protein: CASLSGTAELFF.

As concerns this clone: A junction boundary mismatches the germline segment, possibly from a read error. This chain connects TRBV7-8 to TRBJ1-3, with D possibly matching TRBD1 (5 bases). The CDR3 length is 14 residues. Germline V gene lookup returns CDR1 SGHVS and CDR2 FQNEAQ. The CDR3 DNA reads TGTGCCAGCAGCTTAGGCGGGCAGGGAACCACCATATATTTT. It translates to CASSLGGQGTTIYF.

V and J are TRBV19 and TRBJ1-1, with D possibly being TRBD1 (6 bases). CDR3 size: 14 residues. V lost 4 bases and J lost 3, with 12 bases in between. Looked up from germline, CDR1 is LNHDA and CDR2 is SQIVND (reference sequence). The CDR3 region has the DNA TGTGCCAGTAGTACGGGGACACTCTACACTGAAGCTTTCTTT. Translated, it gives CASSTGTLYTEAFF.

This rearrangement joins TRBV27 to TRBJ1-5; D remains ambiguous. This CDR3 comprises 11 residues. Between the trimmed V and J ends, which lost 8 bases and 4 bases, there was a span of 6 bases. The germline V gene encodes CDR1 MNHEY and CDR2 SMNVEV (reference sequence). The CDR3 sequence: CASGINQPQHF. The CDR3 DNA reads TGTGCCAGCGGGATAAATCAGCCCCAGCATTTT.

V and J are TRBV7-9 and TRBJ1-2; tentative D call: TRBD1 (5 bases). V lost 2 bases and J lost 4, with 11 bases in between. The germline V gene has CDR1 SEHNR and CDR2 FQNEAQ (reference sequence). CDR3 length equals 14 residues. The CDR3 here is CASSLPGLGYGYTF. The CDR3 bases are TGTGCCAGCAGCTTACCGGGGCTGGGCTATGGCTACACCTTC.

The rearrangement links TRBV19 to TRBJ2-7; 7 positions match TRBD2. In germline, CDR1 is LNHDA, CDR2 SQIVND (reference sequence). V shed 6 bases and J 6 bases; nucleotides not matched to a gene: 5. The CDR3 is 12 residues long. CDR3 sequence: CASSGEGGEQYF. The CDR3 DNA reads TGTGCCAGTAGCGGGGAGGGCGGCGAGCAGTACTTC.

The chain is built from TRBV9 and TRBJ2-3; TRBD2 agrees at 10 bases. The V segment lost 0 bases and the J segment 4 bases; nucleotides outside the gene matches: 8. Germline values: CDR1 SGDLS, CDR2 YYNGEE. This CDR3 is 17 amino acids long. The CDR3 sequence is CASSVDSSGSRSDTQYF. For the CDR3, the DNA is TGTGCCAGCAGCGTAGATTCTAGCGGGAGTAGATCAGATACGCAGTATTTT. Full variable domain (missing parts from reference TRBV9 and TRBJ2-3): DSGVTQTPKHLITATGQRVTLRCSPRSGDLSVYWYQQSLDQGLQFLIQYYNGEERAKGNILERFSAQQFPDLHSELNLSSLELGDSALYFCASSVDSSGSRSDTQYFGPGTRLTVL.

This clone has a single count. The chain couples TRBV7-6 to TRBJ2-5, with D hard to call. Germline V gene sequence: CDR1 SGHVS, CDR2 FNYEAQ. Trimming pared 4 bases from V and 10 bases from J, leaving 10 bases between. The CDR3 sequence is 11 residues long. The CDR3 region has the DNA TGTGCCAGCAGCTCCCCGCTGGGCCAGTACTTC. This codes for CASSSPLGQYF.